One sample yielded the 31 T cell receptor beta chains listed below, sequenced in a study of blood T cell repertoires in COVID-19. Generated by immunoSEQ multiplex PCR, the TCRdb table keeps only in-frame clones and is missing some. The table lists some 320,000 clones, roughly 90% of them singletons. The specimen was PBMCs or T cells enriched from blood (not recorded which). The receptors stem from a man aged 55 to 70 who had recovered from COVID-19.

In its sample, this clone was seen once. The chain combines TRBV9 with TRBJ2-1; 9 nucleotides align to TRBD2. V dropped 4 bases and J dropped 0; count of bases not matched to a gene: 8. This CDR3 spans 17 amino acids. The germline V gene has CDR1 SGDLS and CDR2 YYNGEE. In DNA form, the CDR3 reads TGTGCCAGCAGCCCAGGACTAGCGAGATTCTCCTACAATGAGCAGTTCTTC. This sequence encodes CASSPGLARFSYNEQFF.

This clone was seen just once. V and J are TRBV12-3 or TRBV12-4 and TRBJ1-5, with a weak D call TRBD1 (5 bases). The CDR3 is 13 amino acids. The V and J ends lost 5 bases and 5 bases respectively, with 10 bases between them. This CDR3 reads CASSRQIHQPQHF. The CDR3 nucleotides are TGTGCCAGCAGTCGACAGATACATCAGCCCCAGCATTTT.

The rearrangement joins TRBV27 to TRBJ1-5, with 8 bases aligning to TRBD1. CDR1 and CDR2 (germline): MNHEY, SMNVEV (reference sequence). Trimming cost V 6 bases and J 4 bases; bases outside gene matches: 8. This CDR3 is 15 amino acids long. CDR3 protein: CASRATGQGNQPQHF. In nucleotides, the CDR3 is TGTGCCAGCAGGGCAACAGGACAGGGAAATCAGCCCCAGCATTTT.

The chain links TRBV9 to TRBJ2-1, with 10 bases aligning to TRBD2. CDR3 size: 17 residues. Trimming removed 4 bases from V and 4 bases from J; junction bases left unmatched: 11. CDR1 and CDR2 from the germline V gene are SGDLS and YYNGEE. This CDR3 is CASSPQAASGRYNEQFF. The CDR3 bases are TGTGCCAGCAGCCCACAGGCGGCTAGCGGGAGATACAATGAGCAGTTCTTC.

This chain's CDR3 is CASSLDQGKAQHF. DNA of the CDR3: TGTGCCAGCAGCTTGGACCAGGGAAAGGCCCAGCATTTT. The J gene is TRBJ1-5, the V gene TRBV5-5, with D maybe TRBD1 (5 bases). V was cut by 0 bases and J by 11 bases, with 12 bases left in between. The CDR3 has 13 residues. CDR1 and CDR2 from the germline V gene are SGHKS and YYEKEE (reference sequence).

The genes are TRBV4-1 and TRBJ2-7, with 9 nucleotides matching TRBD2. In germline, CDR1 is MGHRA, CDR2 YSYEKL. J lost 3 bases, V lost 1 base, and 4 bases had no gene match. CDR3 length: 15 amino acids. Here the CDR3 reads CASSQGLAEDYEQYF. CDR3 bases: TGCGCCAGCAGCCAAGGACTAGCGGAAGACTACGAGCAGTACTTC.

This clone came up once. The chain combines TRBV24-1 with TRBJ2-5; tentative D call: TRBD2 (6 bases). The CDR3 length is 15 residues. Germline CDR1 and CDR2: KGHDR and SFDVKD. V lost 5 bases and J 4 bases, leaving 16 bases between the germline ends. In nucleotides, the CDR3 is TGTGCCACCAGTGTAGGAATGCCGGGAGTAGAGACCCAGTACTTC. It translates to CATSVGMPGVETQYF.

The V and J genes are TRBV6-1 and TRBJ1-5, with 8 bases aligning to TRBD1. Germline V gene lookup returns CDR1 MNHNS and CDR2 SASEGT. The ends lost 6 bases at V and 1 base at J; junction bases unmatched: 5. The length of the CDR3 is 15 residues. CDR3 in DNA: TGTGCCAGCAGGGGACAGGCGACGAGCAATCAGCCCCAGCATTTT. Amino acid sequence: CASRGQATSNQPQHF.

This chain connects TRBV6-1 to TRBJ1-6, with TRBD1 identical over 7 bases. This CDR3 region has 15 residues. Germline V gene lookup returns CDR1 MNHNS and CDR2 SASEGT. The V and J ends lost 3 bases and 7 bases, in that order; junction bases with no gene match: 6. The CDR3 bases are TGTGCCAGCAGTGAGGACAGGACGGGGAATTCACCCCTCCACTTT. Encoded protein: CASSEDRTGNSPLHF.

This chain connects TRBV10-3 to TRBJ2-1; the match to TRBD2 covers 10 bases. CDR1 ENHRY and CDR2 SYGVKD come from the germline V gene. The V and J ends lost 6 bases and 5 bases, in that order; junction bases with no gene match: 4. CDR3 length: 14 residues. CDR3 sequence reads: CAIRITSGDNEQFF. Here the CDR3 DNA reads TGTGCCATCAGGATTACTAGCGGGGACAATGAGCAGTTCTTC.

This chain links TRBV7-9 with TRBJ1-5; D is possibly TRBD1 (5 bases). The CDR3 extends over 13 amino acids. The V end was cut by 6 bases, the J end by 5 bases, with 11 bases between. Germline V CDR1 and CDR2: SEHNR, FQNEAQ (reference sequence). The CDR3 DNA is TGTGCCAGCAGTTACGACAGATATCAGCCCCAGCATTTT. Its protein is CASSYDRYQPQHF.

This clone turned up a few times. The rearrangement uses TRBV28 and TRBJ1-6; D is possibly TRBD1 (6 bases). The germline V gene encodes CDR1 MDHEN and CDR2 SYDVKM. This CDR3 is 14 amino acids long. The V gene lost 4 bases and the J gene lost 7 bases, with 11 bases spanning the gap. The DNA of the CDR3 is TGTGCCAGCAGTTCGACTGGGGGCAATTCACCCCTCCACTTT. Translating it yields CASSSTGGNSPLHF.

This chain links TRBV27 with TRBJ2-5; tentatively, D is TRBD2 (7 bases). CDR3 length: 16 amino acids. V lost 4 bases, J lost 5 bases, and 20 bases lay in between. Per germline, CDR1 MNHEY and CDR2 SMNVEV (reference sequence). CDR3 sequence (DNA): TGTGCCAGCAGTTCCCTAACGATCACGGGGGGCGAGACCCAGTACTTC. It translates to CASSSLTITGGETQYF.

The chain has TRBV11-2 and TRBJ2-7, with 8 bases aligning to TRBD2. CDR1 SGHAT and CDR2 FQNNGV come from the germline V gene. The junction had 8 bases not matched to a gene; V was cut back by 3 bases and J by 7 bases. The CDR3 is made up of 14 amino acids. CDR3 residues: CASSFTGTRAEQYF. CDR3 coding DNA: TGTGCCAGCAGCTTTACCGGGACTAGGGCTGAGCAGTACTTC.

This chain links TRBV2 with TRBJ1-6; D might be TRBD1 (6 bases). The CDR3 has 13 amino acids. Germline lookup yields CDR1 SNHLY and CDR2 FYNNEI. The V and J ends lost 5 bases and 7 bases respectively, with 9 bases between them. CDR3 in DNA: TGTGCCAGCAGTAAAACAGGGAATTCACCCCTCCACTTT. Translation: CASSKTGNSPLHF.

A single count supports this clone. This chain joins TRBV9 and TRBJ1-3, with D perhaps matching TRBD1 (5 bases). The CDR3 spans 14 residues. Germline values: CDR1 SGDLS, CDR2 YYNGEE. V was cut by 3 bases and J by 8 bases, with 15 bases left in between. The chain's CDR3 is CASSAWGEGDTIYF. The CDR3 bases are TGTGCCAGCAGCGCATGGGGGGAGGGAGACACCATATATTTT.

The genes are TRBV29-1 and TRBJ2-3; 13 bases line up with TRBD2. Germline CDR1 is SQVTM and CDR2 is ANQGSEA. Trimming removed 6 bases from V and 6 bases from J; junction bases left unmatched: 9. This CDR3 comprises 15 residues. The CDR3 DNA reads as TGCAGCGTGATGGGACTAGCGGGACCTGGGGATACGCAGTATTTT. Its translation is CSVMGLAGPGDTQYF.

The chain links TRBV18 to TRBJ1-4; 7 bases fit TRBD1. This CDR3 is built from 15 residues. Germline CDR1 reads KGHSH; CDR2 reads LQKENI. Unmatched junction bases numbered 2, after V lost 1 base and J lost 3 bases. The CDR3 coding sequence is TGTGCCAGCTCACCACAACAGGGGCCTAATGAAAAACTGTTTTTT. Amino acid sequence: CASSPQQGPNEKLFF.

In nucleotides, the CDR3 is TGTGCCAGCTCAGGGGGGATGAACACTGAAGCTTTCTTT. Protein: CASSGGMNTEAFF. This chain joins TRBV18 and TRBJ1-1; possibly TRBD1 for D (5 bases). CDR3 size: 13 residues. Germline CDR1 is KGHSH and CDR2 is LQKENI. V dropped 5 bases and J dropped 0 bases, with 7 bases sitting between them.

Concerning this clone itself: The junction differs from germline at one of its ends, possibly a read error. CDR3 coding DNA: TGCAGCGTTGAGTGGGCCTCCGACGAGCAGTACTTC. It encodes CSVEWASDEQYF. The chain recombines TRBV29-1 with TRBJ2-7; D not resolved. The CDR3 spans 12 residues. Germline loops: CDR1 SQVTM, CDR2 ANQGSEA.

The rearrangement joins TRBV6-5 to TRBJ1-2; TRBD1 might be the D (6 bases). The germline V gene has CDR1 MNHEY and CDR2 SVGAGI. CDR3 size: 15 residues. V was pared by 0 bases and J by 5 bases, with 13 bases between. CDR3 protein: CASSYSLQGWYGYTF. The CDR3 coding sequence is TGTGCCAGCAGTTACTCGCTACAGGGTTGGTATGGCTACACCTTC.

CDR3 coding DNA: TGTGCCAGCAGTTACTGGGGACACAACTCCCAAGAGACCCAGTACTTC. Protein product: CASSYWGHNSQETQYF. V usage is TRBV6-5 and J usage is TRBJ2-5, with D possibly TRBD1 on 6 matching bases. The CDR3 consists of 16 residues. Trimming took off 1 base at V and 1 base at J, with 13 bases between the two ends. From germline, CDR1 is MNHEY and CDR2 SVGAGI.

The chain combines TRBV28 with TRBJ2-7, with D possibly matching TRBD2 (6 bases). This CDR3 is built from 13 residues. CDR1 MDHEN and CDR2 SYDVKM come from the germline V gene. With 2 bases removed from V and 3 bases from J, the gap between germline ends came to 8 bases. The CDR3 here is CASSLGTHYEQYF. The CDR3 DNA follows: TGTGCCAGCAGTTTAGGGACTCACTACGAGCAGTACTTC.

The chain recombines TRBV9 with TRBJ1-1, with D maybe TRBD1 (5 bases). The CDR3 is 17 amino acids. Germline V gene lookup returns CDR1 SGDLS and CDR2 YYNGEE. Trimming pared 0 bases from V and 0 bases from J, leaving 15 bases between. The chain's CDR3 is CASSVDAGFVMNTEAFF. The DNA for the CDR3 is TGTGCCAGCAGCGTAGATGCAGGGTTCGTTATGAACACTGAAGCTTTCTTT.

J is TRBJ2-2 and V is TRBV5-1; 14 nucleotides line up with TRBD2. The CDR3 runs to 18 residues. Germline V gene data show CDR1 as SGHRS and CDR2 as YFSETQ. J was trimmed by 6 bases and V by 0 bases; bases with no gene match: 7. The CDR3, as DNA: TGCGCCAGCAGCTTGGAGTCGGGGACTAGCGGGAGTGCCGGGGAGCTGTTTTTT. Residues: CASSLESGTSGSAGELFF.

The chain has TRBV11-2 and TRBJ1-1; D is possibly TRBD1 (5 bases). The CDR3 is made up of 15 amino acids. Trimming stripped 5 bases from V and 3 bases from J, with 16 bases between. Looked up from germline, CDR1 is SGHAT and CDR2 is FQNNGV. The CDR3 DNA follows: TGTGCCAGCAGCCAGGCCAGGGTGGGTGACACTGAAGCTTTCTTT. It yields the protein CASSQARVGDTEAFF.

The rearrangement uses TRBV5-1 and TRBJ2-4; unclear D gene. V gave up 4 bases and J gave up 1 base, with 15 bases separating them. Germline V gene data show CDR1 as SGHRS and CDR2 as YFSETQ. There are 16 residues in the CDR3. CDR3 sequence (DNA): TGCGCCAGCAGCCCGACTCCGGCCGGGGCCAAAAACATTCAGTACTTC. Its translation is CASSPTPAGAKNIQYF.

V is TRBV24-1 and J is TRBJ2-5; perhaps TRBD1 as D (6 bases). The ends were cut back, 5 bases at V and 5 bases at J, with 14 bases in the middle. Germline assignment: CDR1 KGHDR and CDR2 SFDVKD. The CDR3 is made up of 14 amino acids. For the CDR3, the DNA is TGTGCCACCAGTGTGCAGGGGATTGGTGAGACCCAGTACTTC. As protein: CATSVQGIGETQYF.

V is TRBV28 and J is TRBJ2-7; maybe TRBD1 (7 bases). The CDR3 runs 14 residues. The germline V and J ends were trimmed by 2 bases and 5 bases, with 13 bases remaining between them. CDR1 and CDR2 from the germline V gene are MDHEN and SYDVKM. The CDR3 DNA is TGTGCCAGCAGTTTAGGGGCAGGGGGGAACGAGCAGTACTTC. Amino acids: CASSLGAGGNEQYF.

CDR3 loop: CASRKGGNGPQHF. CDR3 DNA: TGTGCCAGCCGGAAAGGGGGCAATGGGCCCCAGCATTTT. The chain joins TRBV28 to TRBJ1-5; TRBD1 aligns across 7 bases. The CDR3 covers 13 residues. The germline V gene has CDR1 MDHEN and CDR2 SYDVKM. V lost 8 bases to trimming and J lost 9 bases; unmatched junction nucleotides: 10.

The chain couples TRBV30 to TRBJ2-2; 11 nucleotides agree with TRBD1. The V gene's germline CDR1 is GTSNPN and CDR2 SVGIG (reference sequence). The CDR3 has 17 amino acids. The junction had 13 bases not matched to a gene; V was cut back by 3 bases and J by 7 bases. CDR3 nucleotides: TGTGCCTGGAGCCGAAGGGCAGGGACAGGGGGTTACGGGGAGCTGTTTTTT. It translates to CAWSRRAGTGGYGELFF.